The present T cell receptor beta chain was sequenced within a study of T cell changes during pregnancy in multiple sclerosis. The length of the CDR3 is 14 residues. Germline assignment: CDR1 MNHEY and CDR2 SMNVEV (reference sequence). J was trimmed by 5 bases and V by 8 bases; bases with no gene match: 11. TCRdb keeps only in-frame clones here, not all; method: immunoSEQ multiplex PCR. Of tens of thousands of clones in the sample, about 91% were seen once. The sequence came from a female donor with multiple sclerosis, enrolled in a pregnancy study. Source: peripheral blood, taken after pregnancy. The chain employs TRBV27 and TRBJ2-7; 8 positions agree with TRBD1. CDR3 protein: CASAPGQGWDEQYF. The CDR3 region has the DNA TGTGCCAGCGCTCCTGGACAGGGTTGGGACGAGCAGTACTTC.